The 22 T cell receptor beta chains below were found in one sample sequenced in a study of CD8+ T cells in alopecia areata (dated by TCRdb to about 2018). Library preparation employed the immunoSEQ multiplex PCR assay. For TCR sequencing, RNA was extracted from every sample and reverse transcribed into cDNA to serve as template. Entries here come from immuneACCESS through TCRdb and include only in-frame sequences with V and J called. Some clones fail to appear in such tables; in the studies checked, an unresolved V gene covers under half of the shortfall, and the cause of the remainder is unknown. The sample data list tens of thousands of clones, and approximately 70% of these were observed just once. The top ten constitute approximately 15% of the sample. The sample's treatment or condition label, in plain terms: oral pan-JAK inhibitor, 5-10 mg twice daily. Sequenced here: CD8+ T cells sorted from blood, sampled at approximately week 45, from a patient treated with tofacitinib. The receptors come from a human donor with alopecia areata.

This clone was observed a few times. This chain uses TRBV11-2 with TRBJ2-7, with D unclear. The CDR3 covers 11 residues. V was pared by 5 bases and J by 7 bases, with 9 bases between. Germline V gene sequence: CDR1 SGHAT, CDR2 FQNNGV. For the CDR3, the DNA is TGTGCCAGCAGCCCAGACGGAGAGCAGTACTTC. This translates into CASSPDGEQYF.

The rearrangement uses TRBV29-1 and TRBJ1-4; TRBD1 matches 7 bases. Germline V gene lookup returns CDR1 SQVTM and CDR2 ANQGSEA. V lost 6 bases to trimming and J lost 8 bases; unmatched junction nucleotides: 12. The CDR3 is made up of 14 amino acids. CDR3 in amino acids: CSVTADRVGEKLFF. DNA of the CDR3: TGCAGCGTAACTGCAGACAGGGTGGGGGAAAAACTGTTTTTT.

This rearrangement joins TRBV4-3 to TRBJ2-3, with 8 bases fitting TRBD2. This CDR3 comprises 18 residues. Germline V gives CDR1 LGHNA, CDR2 YSLEER. V was pared by 1 base and J by 3 bases, with 12 bases of the junction left unmatched. CDR3 DNA: TGCGCCAGCAGCCAAGGCATTGGGCGGGGGGTTTGGACAGATACGCAGTATTTT. Protein product: CASSQGIGRGVWTDTQYF.

Worth noting for this clone: The sample contains more than one DNA sequence encoding this CDR3. The V and J genes are TRBV19 and TRBJ1-1; D is undetermined. The V gene's germline CDR1 is LNHDA and CDR2 SQIVND (reference sequence). The CDR3 is made up of 11 amino acids. The V end lost 9 bases, the J end lost 5 bases, and 10 bases lay between the germline ends. CDR3 DNA sequence: TGTGCCAGCCGCGAGGGAACTGAAGCTTTCTTT. Translation gives CASREGTEAFF.

V and J are TRBV7-9 and TRBJ1-5; TRBD1 agrees at 9 bases. Germline V gene data show CDR1 as SEHNR and CDR2 as FQNEAQ (reference sequence). The J segment lost 5 bases and the V segment lost 3 bases, leaving 5 bases of the junction unmatched. This CDR3 region has 15 residues. The CDR3: CASSLATGGDQPQHF. The CDR3 DNA is TGTGCCAGCAGCTTGGCGACAGGGGGTGATCAGCCCCAGCATTTT.

The V and J genes are TRBV11-3 and TRBJ1-2, with a possible D match to TRBD1 (5 bases). CDR1 and CDR2 (germline): SGHNT, YENEEA. The CDR3 totals 15 residues. The V and J ends lost 4 bases and 4 bases respectively, with 16 bases between them. CDR3 protein: CASSSRGDRLYGYTF. In DNA, the CDR3 is TGTGCCAGCAGCTCCCGCGGAGACAGACTCTATGGCTACACCTTC.

The CDR3: CASTQSGTGDREQYF. The CDR3 DNA sequence: TGTGCCAGCACTCAATCCGGGACAGGGGATCGCGAGCAGTACTTC. The rearrangement uses TRBV6-5 and TRBJ2-7; TRBD1 matches at 10 bases. Germline values: CDR1 MNHEY, CDR2 SVGAGI. V shed 7 bases and J 6 bases; nucleotides not matched to a gene: 12. The CDR3 consists of 15 residues.

About this clone itself: Relative to the germline gene, one junction end is altered; a read error may explain this. This chain links TRBV2 with TRBJ1-4; D unresolved. CDR3 length: 14 amino acids. Germline V gives CDR1 SNHLY, CDR2 FYNNEI. The CDR3 nucleotides read TGTGCCGGCAGTCAATATGGGGTTAATGAAAAACTGTTTTTT. As protein: CAGSQYGVNEKLFF.

In nucleotides, the CDR3 is TGTGCCAGCAGTGTGTGCGTGTACCAAGAGACCCAGTACTTC. Encoded protein: CASSVCVYQETQYF. V is TRBV6-4 and J is TRBJ2-5; D uncertain. CDR1 is MRHNA and CDR2 is SNTAGT in the germline V gene. CDR3 size: 14 residues. V was pared by 4 bases and J by 0 bases, with 9 bases between.

The gene calls are TRBV11-3 and TRBJ2-2; possible D gene TRBD2, 6 bases. Germline CDR1 is SGHNT and CDR2 is YENEEA. Trimming left V 8 bases short and J 5 bases short, with 18 bases between. The CDR3 runs to 15 residues. The CDR3 sequence: CASRGSTAGTGELFF. CDR3 sequence (DNA): TGTGCCAGCCGGGGTAGTACGGCGGGGACCGGGGAGCTGTTTTTT.

V usage is TRBV2 and J usage is TRBJ1-2, with 11 bases lining up with TRBD1. Germline trimming cut 2 bases from V and 6 bases from J; bases unmatched to any gene: 11. This CDR3 has 17 residues. Germline V lookup: CDR1 SNHLY, CDR2 FYNNEI. CDR3 residues: CASSEPRDRGSVHGYTF. CDR3 coding DNA: TGTGCCAGCAGTGAACCAAGGGACAGGGGGAGCGTACATGGCTACACCTTC.

The CDR3 here is CASSALGAASDGYTF. CDR3 nucleotide sequence: TGTGCCAGCAGTGCCCTCGGGGCAGCTTCGGATGGCTACACCTTC. The genes are TRBV25-1 and TRBJ1-2; tentatively, D is TRBD1 (5 bases). CDR1 and CDR2 (germline): MGHDK, SYGVNS. The CDR3 runs to 15 residues. V was pared by 4 bases and J by 6 bases, with 18 bases between.

This chain connects TRBV9 to TRBJ1-1; TRBD1 aligns across 8 bases. In germline, CDR1 is SGDLS, CDR2 YYNGEE. Germline trimming cut 3 bases from V and 4 bases from J; bases unmatched to any gene: 5. The CDR3 consists of 14 residues. The chain's CDR3 is CASSANRGGTEAFF. The CDR3 nucleotides are TGTGCCAGCAGCGCGAACAGGGGGGGCACTGAAGCTTTCTTT.

The chain carries TRBV4-2 and TRBJ1-5; no clear D gene. The length of the CDR3 is 15 residues. Looked up from germline, CDR1 is LGHNA and CDR2 is YNFKEQ. V shed 0 bases and J shed 0 bases, with 6 bases lying between them. The CDR3 DNA reads TGTGCCAGCAGCCAAGAACTGTATAGCAATCAGCCCCAGCATTTT. It translates to CASSQELYSNQPQHF.

This clone showed up just a few times. The genes are TRBV19 and TRBJ2-7; D perhaps matches TRBD1 (6 bases). CDR1 LNHDA and CDR2 SQIVND come from the germline V gene (reference sequence). This CDR3 comprises 15 residues. The V end lost 3 bases, the J end lost 3 bases, and 15 bases lay between the germline ends. CDR3: CASSMGSGAFYEQYF. The CDR3 DNA follows: TGTGCCAGTAGTATGGGATCAGGGGCCTTCTACGAGCAGTACTTC.

The chain uses TRBV5-6 and TRBJ1-5, with a tentative D call TRBD1 (5 bases). This CDR3 has 14 amino acids. Germline assignment: CDR1 SGHDT and CDR2 YYEEEE. Trimming removed 0 bases at V and 9 bases at J, with 13 bases between. The CDR3 DNA is TGTGCCAGCAGCTTGGCGGGGCTCACTCGGCCCCAGCATTTT. Residues: CASSLAGLTRPQHF. The complete variable domain, with remaining parts taken from reference TRBV5-6 and TRBJ1-5, reads DAGVTQSPTHLIKTRGQQVTLRCSPKSGHDTVSWYQQALGQGPQFIFQYYEEEERQRGNFPDRFSGHQFPNYSSELNVNALLLGDSALYLCASSLAGLTRPQHFGDGTRLSIL.

This chain joins TRBV13 and TRBJ2-7, with D perhaps assigned TRBD1 or TRBD2 (5 bases each). CDR3 length: 14 residues. Deletions cut 2 bases from V and 0 bases from J, with 8 bases between. Germline CDR1 PRHDT, CDR2 FYEKMQ (reference sequence). The CDR3 coding sequence is TGTGCCAGCAGCTTACCGGGGCCCTCCTACGAGCAGTACTTC. Protein product: CASSLPGPSYEQYF.

This clone was seen a handful of times. This chain links TRBV11-2 with TRBJ2-1; perhaps TRBD1 as D (6 bases). V was shortened by 7 bases and J by 8 bases, with 18 bases between the two germline ends. This CDR3 comprises 14 residues. Germline assignment: CDR1 SGHAT and CDR2 FQNNGV. The CDR3 coding sequence is TGTGCCAGCAATGGGGGCCTGGGGAGCGATGAGCAGTTCTTC. Amino acids: CASNGGLGSDEQFF.

The chain recombines TRBV28 with TRBJ1-4, with 8 positions matching TRBD1. The CDR3 has 14 amino acids. CDR1 is MDHEN, CDR2 SYDVKM, per germline. J lost 8 bases, V lost 10 bases, and 12 bases had no gene match. The CDR3: CATTDRDRYEKLFF. The CDR3 DNA reads TGTGCCACCACGGACAGGGACAGATACGAAAAACTGTTTTTT.

The chain is built from TRBV11-2 and TRBJ2-1; D gene ambiguous. Germline V gene data show CDR1 as SGHAT and CDR2 as FQNNGV. This CDR3 is built from 12 residues. The V end was cut by 2 bases, the J end by 7 bases, with 6 bases between. The CDR3 loop reads CASSLNGNEQFF. The CDR3 nucleotides read TGTGCCAGCAGCTTAAATGGGAATGAGCAGTTCTTC.

In this sample, this clone turned up once. The chain carries TRBV7-9 and TRBJ1-2, with D uncertain. This CDR3 spans 13 amino acids. Germline CDR1 reads SEHNR; CDR2 reads FQNEAQ (reference sequence). V was trimmed by 5 bases and J by 8 bases, leaving 15 bases between them. The CDR3, as DNA: TGTGCCAGCAGCGCCGACGGTCTTCGGGGCTACACCTTC. Translation gives CASSADGLRGYTF.

The chain carries TRBV4-1 and TRBJ2-3, with D unresolved. Trimming left V 1 base short and J 2 bases short, with 10 bases between. The CDR3 totals 15 residues. The germline gives CDR1 MGHRA, CDR2 YSYEKL. CDR3 sequence reads: CASSQAPANTDTQYF. The CDR3 bases are TGCGCCAGCAGCCAAGCACCGGCGAACACAGATACGCAGTATTTT.